Each of the 31 T cell receptor beta chains below was sequenced from the same sample in a study of T cells in Graves' hyperthyroidism and ophthalmopathy. It was RNA transcripts that yielded the amplified TCR beta CDR3 regions. The HTBI set primed first-round TCR CDR3 RT-PCR. Via MiXCR, TCRdb re-called the multiplex PCR reads, giving one row per CDR3 protein. Of a few hundred thousand distinct CDR3 sequences listed, around 14% are singletons. Sequencing was performed on blood. These receptors all stem from a young woman with Graves' hyperthyroidism.

This clonotype showed up many times. This sequence joins TRBV29-1 and TRBJ2-7, with TRBD1 as a possible D gene (5 bases). Germline CDR1 SQVTM, CDR2 ANQGSEA. V shed 6 bases and J shed 3 bases, with 12 bases lying between them. The CDR3 sequence is 12 residues long. The CDR3 sequence: CSVLDQGYEQYF. The CDR3 DNA sequence: TGCAGCGTCCTCGACCAGGGCTACGAGCAGTACTTC.

This clonotype was counted at least ten times. The chain uses TRBV6-1 and TRBJ1-6; possibly TRBD1 for D (5 bases). Germline lookup yields CDR1 MNHNS and CDR2 SASEGT. This CDR3 contains 17 residues. V was trimmed by 5 bases and J by 15 bases, leaving 29 bases between them. CDR3 coding DNA: TGTGCCAGCAGTTCCGTCGGGATCGGGACCCCCGGAGGGGACCTCCACTTT. Translation: CASSSVGIGTPGGDLHF.

A few counts support this clonotype. This rearrangement joins TRBV5-1 to TRBJ2-2; D is perhaps TRBD2 (6 bases). There are 19 residues in the CDR3. Trimming took 1 base from V and 0 from J, leaving 19 bases between them. CDR1 SGHRS and CDR2 YFSETQ come from the germline V gene. CDR3 DNA sequence: TGCGCCAGCAGCTTGAAGGGAGCCGGGGAGGCTCCGAACACCGGGGAGCTGTTTTTT. As protein: CASSLKGAGEAPNTGELFF.

Ten or more counts support this clonotype. The chain has TRBV28 and TRBJ2-2; the match to TRBD1 covers 7 bases. The CDR3 extends over 16 amino acids. With 7 bases clipped from V and 0 bases from J, the junction kept 8 bases outside the gene matches. The germline V gene encodes CDR1 MDHEN and CDR2 SYDVKM. This CDR3 is CASTVDRAANTGELFF. The CDR3 region has the DNA TGTGCCAGCACCGTAGACAGGGCTGCGAACACCGGGGAGCTGTTTTTT.

In this sample, this clonotype turned up many times. This chain connects TRBV29-1 to TRBJ2-7; 10 bases are shared with TRBD2. The V gene's germline CDR1 is SQVTM and CDR2 ANQGSEA. The CDR3 loop spans 14 amino acids. The junction had 12 bases not matched to a gene; V was cut back by 7 bases and J by 6 bases. Here the CDR3 DNA reads TGCAGCGGTGGGATAGCGGGAGGCACGGGCGAGCAGTACTTC. It is translated as CSGGIAGGTGEQYF.

This clonotype was counted ten times or more. The chain combines TRBV27 with TRBJ1-2, with a tentative D call TRBD1 (5 bases). The CDR3 covers 15 residues. Germline CDR1 MNHEY, CDR2 SMNVEV (reference sequence). Trimming stripped 3 bases from V and 2 bases from J, with 13 bases between. This chain's CDR3 is CASSLGGTVNYGYTF. The CDR3 region has the DNA TGTGCCAGCAGTTTGGGCGGGACGGTGAACTATGGCTACACCTTC.

At least ten counts were recorded for this clonotype. The gene calls are TRBV2 and TRBJ1-2; D not certain. Between the trimmed V and J ends, which lost 6 bases and 3 bases, there was a span of 8 bases. CDR1 is SNHLY and CDR2 is FYNNEI in the germline V gene. CDR3 size: 12 residues. CDR3 nucleotide sequence: TGTGCCAGCAGGAGCAATTACTATGGCTACACCTTC. Amino acid sequence: CASRSNYYGYTF.

The sample holds many counts of this clonotype. This chain uses TRBV6-1 with TRBJ2-2; maybe TRBD1 (6 bases). Trimming stripped 7 bases from V and 1 base from J, with 10 bases between. The CDR3 sequence is 14 residues long. Germline values: CDR1 MNHNS, CDR2 SASEGT. The CDR3: CASIQGLNTGELFF. The CDR3 coding sequence is TGTGCCAGCATACAGGGCTTGAACACCGGGGAGCTGTTTTTT.

This clonotype was seen ten or more times. The V call is TRBV9, the J call TRBJ1-2; a possible D gene is TRBD1 (6 bases). Germline CDR1 reads SGDLS; CDR2 reads YYNGEE. This CDR3 has 15 amino acids. The V end lost 0 bases, the J end lost 7 bases, and 16 bases lay between the germline ends. The CDR3 DNA reads TGTGCCAGCAGCGTAGGCAACCAGGGGTTGGTTGGCTACACCTTC. Translation: CASSVGNQGLVGYTF.

Note on this clonotype: This clone may be a read error of a much larger clone one base away. The chain recombines TRBV9 with TRBJ1-1, with D uncertain. There are 13 residues in the CDR3. Germline CDR1 reads SGDLS; CDR2 reads YYNGEE. With 1 base removed from V and 1 base from J, the gap between germline ends came to 5 bases. The CDR3 sequence: CASSVMGNTEAFF. For the CDR3, the DNA is TGTGCCAGCAGCGTAATGGGGAACACTGAAGCTTTCTTT.

Points on this clonotype: A much larger clone differs by one base, so this may be a read error. The chain carries TRBV5-1 and TRBJ1-1; possible D gene TRBD1, 6 bases. The germline V gene has CDR1 SGHRS and CDR2 YFSETQ. The length of the CDR3 is 15 residues. This chain's CDR3 is CASSKPGAMDTEAFF. The CDR3 DNA is TGTGCCAGCAGTAAACCAGGGGCGATGGACACTGAAGCTTTCTTT.

This clonotype has at least ten counts. The rearrangement links TRBV7-2 to TRBJ2-3; 8 bases are a match to TRBD2. V gave up 1 base and J gave up 5 bases; unmatched junction bases: 8. CDR3 size: 16 residues. Germline values: CDR1 SGHTA, CDR2 FQGNSA. CDR3: CASSLDGRAGVDTQYF. The CDR3, as DNA: TGTGCCAGCAGCTTAGACGGGAGGGCCGGGGTAGATACGCAGTATTTT. The complete variable domain, with remaining parts taken from reference TRBV7-2 and TRBJ2-3, reads GAGVSQSPSNKVTEKGKDVELRCDPISGHTALYWYRQSLGQGLEFLIYFQGNSAPDKSGLPSDRFSAERTGGSVSTLTIQRTQQEDSAVYLCASSLDGRAGVDTQYFGPGTRLTVL.

V is TRBV20-1 and J is TRBJ1-2, with D perhaps TRBD1 (5 bases). Germline CDR1 and CDR2: DFQATT and SNEGSKA (reference sequence). V was clipped by 3 bases and J by 4 bases, with 15 bases between them. The CDR3 is 14 amino acids. The CDR3 DNA sequence: TGCAGTGCTAGTATCACCACAGGACTCTATGGCTACACCTTC. Translating it yields CSASITTGLYGYTF.

This clonotype has at least ten counts. The rearrangement joins TRBV10-3 to TRBJ1-1; D is unclear. The CDR3 spans 13 residues. Trimming left V 5 bases short and J 4 bases short, with 11 bases between. Germline V CDR1 and CDR2: ENHRY, SYGVKD. Here the CDR3 reads CAISFGEGTEAFF. CDR3 in DNA: TGTGCCATCAGTTTTGGCGAAGGCACTGAAGCTTTCTTT.

This clonotype was seen repeatedly, ten times or more. The J gene is TRBJ1-1, the V gene TRBV3-1; the match to TRBD1 covers 8 bases. Trimming at V came to 4 bases and at J to 4 bases, leaving 5 bases not matched to a gene. In germline, CDR1 is LGHDT, CDR2 YNNKEL (reference sequence). The CDR3 runs to 14 residues. CDR3 DNA: TGTGCCAGCAGCCCGACCACAGGGGGCACTGAAGCTTTCTTT. Its translation is CASSPTTGGTEAFF. Looking up the rest from reference TRBV3-1 and TRBJ1-1 gives the full variable domain: DTAVSQTPKYLVTQMGNDKSIKCEQNLGHDTMYWYKQDSKKFLKIMFSYNNKELIINETVPNRFSPKSPDKAHLNLHINSLELGDSAVYFCASSPTTGGTEAFFGQGTRLTVV.

In this sample, this clonotype turned up a few times. The rearrangement joins TRBV5-1 to TRBJ2-4; TRBD2 matches 9 bases. With 0 bases clipped from V and 7 bases from J, the junction kept 11 bases outside the gene matches. CDR3 length: 17 residues. Germline CDR1 reads SGHRS; CDR2 reads YFSETQ. The chain's CDR3 is CASSLAIAGAGGNIQYF. CDR3 nucleotides: TGCGCCAGCAGCTTGGCCATAGCGGGGGCAGGCGGGAACATTCAGTACTTC.

This clonotype was counted only a few times. The chain couples TRBV10-1 to TRBJ2-1, with TRBD2 matching 12 bases. The CDR3 runs to 15 residues. Trimming took 5 bases from V and 7 from J; bases not matched to a gene: 6. Germline V lookup: CDR1 WNHNN, CDR2 SYGVQD (reference sequence). In nucleotides, the CDR3 is TGCGCCAGCAGTCCTAGGACTAGCGGGATTAATGAGCAGTTCTTC. This translates into CASSPRTSGINEQFF.

This clonotype was detected only a few times. The rearrangement joins TRBV12-3 or TRBV12-4 to TRBJ2-3; unclear D gene. Deletions cut 6 bases from V and 5 bases from J, with 15 bases between. This CDR3 is built from 14 residues. The CDR3 DNA is TGTGCCAGCAGACACCCTGAAGGCAGAGATACGCAGTATTTT. Translating gives CASRHPEGRDTQYF.

This clonotype was counted ten times or more. The chain uses TRBV29-1 and TRBJ1-5, with D unclear. Looked up from germline, CDR1 is SQVTM and CDR2 is ANQGSEA. V gave up 5 bases and J gave up 7 bases, with 12 bases separating them. CDR3 length: 12 residues. The CDR3 DNA reads TGCAGCGTTAGGGAGCCTTTCCAGCCCCAGCATTTT. Translating it yields CSVREPFQPQHF.

The chain employs TRBV15 and TRBJ1-5; D ambiguous. The germline gives CDR1 LNHNV, CDR2 YYDKDF (reference sequence). V was trimmed by 4 bases and J by 2 bases, leaving 9 bases between them. The CDR3 loop spans 14 amino acids. The CDR3 coding sequence is TGTGCCACCAGCACCCAAATGGGCAATCAGCCCCAGCATTTT. As protein: CATSTQMGNQPQHF.

This clonotype has a count of ten or more. The chain couples TRBV2 to TRBJ1-4, with 8 bases lining up with TRBD1. The junction had 4 bases not matched to a gene; V was cut back by 2 bases and J by 5 bases. Germline V gene lookup returns CDR1 SNHLY and CDR2 FYNNEI. This CDR3 has 15 residues. CDR3 nucleotides: TGTGCCAGCAGTGAATTGGGACAGGTCAATGAAAAACTGTTTTTT. Translated, it gives CASSELGQVNEKLFF. The entire variable domain, with the rest obtained from reference TRBV2 and TRBJ1-4, is as follows: EPEVTQTPSHQVTQMGQEVILRCVPISNHLYFYWYRQILGQKVEFLVSFYNNEISEKSEIFDDQFSVERPDGSNFTLKIRSTKLEDSAMYFCASSELGQVNEKLFFGSGTQLSVL.

This chain links TRBV20-1 with TRBJ1-1, with 10 bases that match TRBD1. The CDR3 spans 14 residues. Looked up from germline, CDR1 is DFQATT and CDR2 is SNEGSKA (reference sequence). V trimming: 3 bases; J trimming: 3 bases; junction bases outside the gene matches: 4. The CDR3 nucleotides are TGCAGTGCTAGGGTGGGACAGGGGTACACTGAAGCTTTCTTT. As protein: CSARVGQGYTEAFF.

This clonotype was counted ten times or more. CDR3 sequence reads: CATSRVGYGYTF. For the CDR3, the DNA is TGTGCCACCAGCAGAGTAGGGTATGGCTACACCTTC. The chain carries TRBV15 and TRBJ1-2; D remains ambiguous. The V gene lost 1 base and the J gene lost 5 bases, with 5 bases spanning the gap. This CDR3 contains 12 residues. Germline loops: CDR1 LNHNV, CDR2 YYDKDF (reference sequence). The full variable domain, completed using reference TRBV15 and TRBJ1-2, is DAMVIQNPRYQVTQFGKPVTLSCSQTLNHNVMYWYQQKSSQAPKLLFHYYDKDFNNEADTPDNFQSRRPNTSFCFLDIRSPGLGDTAMYLCATSRVGYGYTFGSGTRLTVV.

This clonotype showed up just a few times. This may stem from a read error, because a much larger clone lies one nucleotide away. The rearrangement uses TRBV12-3 or TRBV12-4 and TRBJ1-1; TRBD1 is a possible D gene (5 bases). The CDR3 totals 13 residues. This chain's CDR3 is CAGSPDISRAAFF. CDR3 nucleotides: TGTGCCGGCAGTCCGGACATATCGCGCGCGGCTTTCTTT.

V is TRBV12-3 or TRBV12-4 and J is TRBJ2-3, with D possibly matching TRBD2 (6 bases). Trimming stripped 4 bases from V and 5 bases from J, with 13 bases between. This CDR3 has 14 amino acids. The DNA of the CDR3 is TGTGCCAGCAGTTGGGGCGCGGGAAAAGATACGCAGTATTTT. Amino acid sequence: CASSWGAGKDTQYF.

This clonotype was counted ten times or more. The chain has TRBV27 and TRBJ2-3; TRBD2 agrees at 13 bases. Losses at the gene ends were 3 bases for V and 7 bases for J; bases not matched to a gene: 4. The germline CDR1 and CDR2 sequences are MNHEY and SMNVEV (reference sequence). The CDR3 consists of 15 residues. The CDR3 DNA reads as TGTGCCAGCAGTTTCCGGACTAGCGGGAGTAATACGCAGTATTTT. The encoded protein is CASSFRTSGSNTQYF.

This clonotype was recorded many times. V usage is TRBV20-1 and J usage is TRBJ2-7; unclear D gene. Germline lookup yields CDR1 DFQATT and CDR2 SNEGSKA (reference sequence). The CDR3 runs to 11 residues. Trimming cost V 4 bases and J 3 bases, with 7 bases left between them. DNA of the CDR3: TGCAGTGCTATATATAACTACGAGCAGTACTTC. Translating it yields CSAIYNYEQYF.

The rearrangement links TRBV6-1 to TRBJ1-2, with 7 bases aligning to TRBD1. The CDR3 extends over 14 amino acids. Trimming at V came to 7 bases and at J to 2 bases, leaving 7 bases not matched to a gene. Germline V gene data show CDR1 as MNHNS and CDR2 as SASEGT. The CDR3 protein is CASTRQGSNYGYTF. The CDR3 bases are TGTGCCAGCACCAGACAGGGTTCCAACTATGGCTACACCTTC.

This sequence joins TRBV27 and TRBJ2-1; tentatively, D is TRBD2 (5 bases). V lost 8 bases and J lost 1, with 15 bases in between. Per the germline V gene, CDR1 is MNHEY and CDR2 is SMNVEV (reference sequence). This CDR3 has 15 amino acids. CDR3 nucleotides: TGTGCCAGCGGAGCCTCCCTAGCATCCTACAATGAGCAGTTCTTC. Translation gives CASGASLASYNEQFF.

This sequence joins TRBV6-2 or TRBV6-3 and TRBJ2-2, with D possibly TRBD2 on 6 matching bases. CDR3 size: 18 residues. Trimming removed 2 bases at V and 4 bases at J, with 20 bases between. Germline CDR1 reads MNHEY; CDR2 reads SVGEGT. CDR3 region: CASSYAQPAGTSTGELFF. The CDR3 DNA sequence: TGTGCCAGCAGTTACGCCCAGCCTGCGGGGACTTCCACCGGGGAGCTGTTTTTT.

This clonotype was counted ten times or more. The chain uses TRBV20-1 and TRBJ2-1; D not resolved. In germline, CDR1 is DFQATT, CDR2 SNEGSKA (reference sequence). CDR3 length equals 10 residues. V dropped 7 bases and J dropped 6 bases, with 7 bases sitting between them. The CDR3 loop reads CSVGINEQFF. CDR3 nucleotide sequence: TGCAGTGTTGGGATCAATGAGCAGTTCTTC.